The source of this T cell receptor (beta chain) is a study of control samples from healthy donors and cancer patients (dated by TCRdb to 2018 to 2021). As concerns this clone: No antigen is known for it. No much larger clone is present one base from it, and per-base qualities are unavailable.

CDR1 MNHEY and CDR2 SVGAGI are derived from the germline V gene. The CDR3, from cysteine to phenylalanine, totals 14 residues. Only the CDR3 portion is preserved as DNA: 42 bases, with reading frame beginning at the first base. Clipping removes 6 bases from V and 6 bases from J, with 7 as the unmatched junction base count. The method behind the library was the immunoSEQ multiplex PCR assay. TCRdb carries this immuneACCESS record with in-frame sequences only. Its versions omit some clonotypes, under half of them owing to an unresolved V gene in the studies checked, with the rest unexplained. In this sample the table shows roughly 130,000 clones, around 96% of which occur a single time. The ten largest make up approximately 4% of the sample.

This sequence originates from a young man in good health. Sample: blood. The chain was built from TRBV6-5 and TRBJ2-7; 11 bases in the middle match TRBD1. The CDR3 loop reads CASSRTGGSSEQYF. In nucleotides, the sequence is TGTGCCAGCAGCCGGACAGGGGGCTCTTCCGAGCAGTACTTC.